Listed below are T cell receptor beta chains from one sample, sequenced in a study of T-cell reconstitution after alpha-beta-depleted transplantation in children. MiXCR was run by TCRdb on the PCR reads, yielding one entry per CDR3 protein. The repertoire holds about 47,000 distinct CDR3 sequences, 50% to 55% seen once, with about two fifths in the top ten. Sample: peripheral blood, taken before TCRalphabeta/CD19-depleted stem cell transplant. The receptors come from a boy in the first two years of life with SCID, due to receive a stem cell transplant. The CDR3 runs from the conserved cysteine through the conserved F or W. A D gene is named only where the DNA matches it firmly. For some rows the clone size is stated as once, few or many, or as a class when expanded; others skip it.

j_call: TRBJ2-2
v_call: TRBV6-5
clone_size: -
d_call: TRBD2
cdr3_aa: CASSLGTSGGFNTGELFF
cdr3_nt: TGTGCCAGCAGTTTAGGGACTAGCGGGGGGTTTAACACCGGCGAGCTGTTTTTT

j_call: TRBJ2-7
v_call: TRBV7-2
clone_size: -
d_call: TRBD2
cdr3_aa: CASSSSGEGFSYEQYF
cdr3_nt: TGTGCCAGCAGCTCCTCCGGGGAGGGATTCTCCTACGAGCAGTACTTC

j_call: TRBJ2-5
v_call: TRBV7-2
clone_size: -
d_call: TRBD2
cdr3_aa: CASSPPGTRSETQYF
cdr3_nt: TGTGCCAGCAGCCCACCCGGGACTAGATCAGAGACCCAGTACTTC

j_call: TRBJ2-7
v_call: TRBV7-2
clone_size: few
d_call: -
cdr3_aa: CASSLSGGRYEQYF
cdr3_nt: TGTGCCAGCAGCTTGTCGGGGGGCCGCTACGAGCAGTACTTC

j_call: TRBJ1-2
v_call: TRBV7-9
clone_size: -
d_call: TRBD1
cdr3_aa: CASSPRPGTGFDYGYTF
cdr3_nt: TGTGCCAGCAGCCCACGTCCCGGGACAGGGTTTGACTATGGCTACACCTTC

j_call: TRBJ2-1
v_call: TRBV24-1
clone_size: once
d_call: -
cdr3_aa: CATSYGSYEQFF
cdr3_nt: TGTGCCACCAGTTACGGTTCTTATGAGCAGTTCTTC

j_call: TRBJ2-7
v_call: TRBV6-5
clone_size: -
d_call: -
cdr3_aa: CASSTAGLLSYEQYF
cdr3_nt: TGTGCCAGCAGTACTGCGGGCCTCCTGTCCTACGAGCAGTACTTC

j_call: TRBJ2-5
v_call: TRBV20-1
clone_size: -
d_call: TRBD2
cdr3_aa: CSARALAGGHETQYF
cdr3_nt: TGCAGTGCTAGGGCACTAGCGGGGGGGCATGAGACCCAGTACTTC

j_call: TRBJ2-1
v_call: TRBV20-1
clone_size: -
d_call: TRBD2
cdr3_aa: CSAIRLGLAKNEQFF
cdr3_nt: TGCAGTGCTATTCGACTGGGACTAGCAAAGAATGAGCAGTTCTTC

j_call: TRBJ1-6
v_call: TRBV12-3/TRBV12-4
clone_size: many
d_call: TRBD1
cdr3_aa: CASSQTGENSPLHF
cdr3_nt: TGTGCCAGCAGCCAGACAGGGGAAAATTCACCCCTCCACTTT

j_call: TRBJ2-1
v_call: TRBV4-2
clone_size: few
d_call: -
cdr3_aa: CASSPYREMGNEQFF
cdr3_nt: TGTGCCAGCAGCCCCTACAGGGAAATGGGGAATGAGCAGTTCTTC

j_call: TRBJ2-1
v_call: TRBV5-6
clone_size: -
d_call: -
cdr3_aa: CASSPGLDPTNEQFF
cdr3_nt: TGTGCCAGCAGCCCAGGACTTGACCCCACCAATGAGCAGTTCTTC

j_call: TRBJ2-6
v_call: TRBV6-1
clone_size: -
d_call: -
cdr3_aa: CASLDSSGANVLTF
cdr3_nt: TGTGCCAGCTTGGACAGCTCCGGGGCCAACGTCCTGACTTTC

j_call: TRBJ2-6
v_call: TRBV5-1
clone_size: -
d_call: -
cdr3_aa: CASSYGQRAGANVLTF
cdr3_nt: TGCGCCAGCAGCTACGGACAGAGGGCTGGGGCCAACGTCCTGACTTTC

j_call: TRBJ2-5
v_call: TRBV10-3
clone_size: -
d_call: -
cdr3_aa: CATAQQETQYF
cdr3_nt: TGTGCCACCGCCCAACAAGAGACCCAGTACTTC

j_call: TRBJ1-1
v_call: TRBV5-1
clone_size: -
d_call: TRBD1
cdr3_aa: CASSLGQGRYTEAFF
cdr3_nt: TGCGCCAGCAGCTTGGGACAGGGGCGATACACTGAAGCTTTCTTT

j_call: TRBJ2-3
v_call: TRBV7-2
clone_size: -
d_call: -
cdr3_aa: CASSSPAHQQAQYF
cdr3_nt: TGTGCCAGCAGCTCTCCAGCGCACCAACAAGCGCAGTATTTT

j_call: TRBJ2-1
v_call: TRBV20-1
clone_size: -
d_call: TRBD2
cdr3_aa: CSASNLAGREQFF
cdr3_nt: TGCAGTGCTAGTAACCTAGCGGGGAGGGAGCAGTTCTTC

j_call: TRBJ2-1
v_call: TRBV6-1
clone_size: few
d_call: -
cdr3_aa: CASRAIGVGSYNEQFF
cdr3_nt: TGTGCCAGCAGAGCCATTGGGGTGGGATCCTACAATGAGCAGTTCTTC

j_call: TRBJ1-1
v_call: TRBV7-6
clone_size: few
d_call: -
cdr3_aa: CASSLGPDTEAFF
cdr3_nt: TGTGCCAGCAGCTTAGGCCCGGACACTGAAGCTTTCTTT

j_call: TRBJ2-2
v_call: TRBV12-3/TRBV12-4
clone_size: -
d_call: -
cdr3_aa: CASSSLLTERELFF
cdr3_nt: TGTGCCAGCAGTTCCCTTCTAACGGAAAGGGAGCTGTTTTTT

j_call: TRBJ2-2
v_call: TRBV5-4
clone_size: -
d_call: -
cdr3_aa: CASSLGGRAGELFF
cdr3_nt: TGTGCCAGCAGCTTGGGGGGCAGGGCCGGGGAGCTGTTTTTT

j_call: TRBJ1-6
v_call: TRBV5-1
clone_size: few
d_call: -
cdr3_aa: CASSLTGRNSPLHF
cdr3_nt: TGCGCCAGCAGCTTGACAGGGAGGAATTCACCCCTCCACTTT

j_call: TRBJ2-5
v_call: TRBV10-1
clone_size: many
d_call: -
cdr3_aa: CASSGQPQETQYF
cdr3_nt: TGCGCCAGCAGCGGACAGCCCCAAGAGACCCAGTACTTC

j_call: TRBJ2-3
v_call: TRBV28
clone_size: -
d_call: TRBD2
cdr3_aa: CASSRMSGGQYF
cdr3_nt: TGTGCCAGCAGTCGCATGAGCGGGGGGCAGTATTTT

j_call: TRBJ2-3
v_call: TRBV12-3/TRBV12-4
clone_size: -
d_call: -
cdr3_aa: CASSLARSTDTQYF
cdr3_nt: TGTGCCAGCAGTTTGGCTAGGAGCACAGATACGCAGTATTTT

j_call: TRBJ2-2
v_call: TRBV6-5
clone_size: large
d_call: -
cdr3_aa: CASSVEYRAAGELFF
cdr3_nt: TGTGCCAGCTCGGTGGAATACAGGGCAGCCGGGGAGCTGTTTTTT

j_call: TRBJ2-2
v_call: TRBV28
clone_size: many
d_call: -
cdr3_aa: CASSFFTGGASTGELFF
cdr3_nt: TGTGCCAGCAGTTTCTTTACGGGGGGCGCTTCCACCGGGGAGCTGTTTTTT

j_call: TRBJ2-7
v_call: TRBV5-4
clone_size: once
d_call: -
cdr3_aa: CASSLDWPDEQYF
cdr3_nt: TGTGCCAGCAGCCTGGACTGGCCAGACGAGCAGTACTTC